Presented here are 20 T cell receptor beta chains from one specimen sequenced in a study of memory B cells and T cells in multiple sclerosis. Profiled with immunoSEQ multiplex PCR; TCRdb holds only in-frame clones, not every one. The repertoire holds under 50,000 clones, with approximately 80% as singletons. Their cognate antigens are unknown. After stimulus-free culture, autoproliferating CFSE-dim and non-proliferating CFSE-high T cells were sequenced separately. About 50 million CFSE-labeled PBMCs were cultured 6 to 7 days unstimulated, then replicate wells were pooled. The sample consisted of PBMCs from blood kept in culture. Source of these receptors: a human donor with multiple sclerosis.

CDR3 loop: CASSEAWGWEGTQYF. CDR3 nucleotide sequence: TGTGCCAGCAGTGAAGCGTGGGGCTGGGAAGGGACCCAGTACTTC. The chain combines TRBV2 with TRBJ2-5, with D maybe TRBD1 (5 bases). V was shortened by 0 bases and J by 7 bases, with 15 bases between the two germline ends. The CDR3 has 15 residues. Germline V CDR1 and CDR2: SNHLY, FYNNEI.

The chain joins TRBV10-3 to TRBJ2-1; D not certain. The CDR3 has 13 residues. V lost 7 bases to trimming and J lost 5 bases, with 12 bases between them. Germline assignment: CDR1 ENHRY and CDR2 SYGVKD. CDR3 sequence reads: CAITAGPHNEQFF. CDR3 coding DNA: TGTGCCATCACGGCAGGTCCTCACAATGAGCAGTTCTTC.

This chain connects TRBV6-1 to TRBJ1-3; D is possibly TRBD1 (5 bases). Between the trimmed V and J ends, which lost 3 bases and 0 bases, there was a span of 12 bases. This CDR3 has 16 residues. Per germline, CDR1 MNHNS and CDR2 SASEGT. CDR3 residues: CASSETGEGSGNTIYF. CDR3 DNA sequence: TGTGCCAGCAGTGAGACGGGGGAGGGCTCTGGAAACACCATATATTTT.

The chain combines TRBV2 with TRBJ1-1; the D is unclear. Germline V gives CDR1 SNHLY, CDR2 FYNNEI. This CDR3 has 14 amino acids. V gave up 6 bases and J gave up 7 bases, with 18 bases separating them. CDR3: CASSQYGSLYEAFF. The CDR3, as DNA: TGTGCCAGCAGCCAATATGGTTCCCTCTATGAAGCTTTCTTT.

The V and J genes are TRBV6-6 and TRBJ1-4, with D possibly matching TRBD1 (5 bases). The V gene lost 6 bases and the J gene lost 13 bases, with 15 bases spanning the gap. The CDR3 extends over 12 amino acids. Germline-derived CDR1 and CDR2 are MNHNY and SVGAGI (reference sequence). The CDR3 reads CASRAQAGGLFF. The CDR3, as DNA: TGTGCCAGCAGGGCACAGGCTGGTGGACTGTTTTTT.

The CDR3: CASRQMVGQLERTYNSPLHF. For the CDR3, the DNA is TGTGCCAGCAGACAGATGGTTGGACAGTTGGAGAGGACCTATAATTCACCCCTCCACTTT. The chain employs TRBV21-1 and TRBJ1-6; the DNA was not used to check the table's D call, TRBD1. TRBV21-1 is a pseudogene segment. The CDR3 has 20 amino acids.

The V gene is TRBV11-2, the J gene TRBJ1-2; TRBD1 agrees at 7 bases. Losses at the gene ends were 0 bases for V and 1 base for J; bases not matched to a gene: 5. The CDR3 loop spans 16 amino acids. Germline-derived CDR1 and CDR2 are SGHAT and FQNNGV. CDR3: CASSLDHWDSNYGYTF. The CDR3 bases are TGTGCCAGCAGCTTAGACCACTGGGACAGTAACTATGGCTACACCTTC. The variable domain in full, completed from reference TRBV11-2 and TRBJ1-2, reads EAGVAQSPRYKIIEKRQSVAFWCNPISGHATLYWYQQILGQGPKLLIQFQNNGVVDDSQLPKDRFSAERLKGVDSTLKIQPAKLEDSAVYLCASSLDHWDSNYGYTFGSGTRLTVV.

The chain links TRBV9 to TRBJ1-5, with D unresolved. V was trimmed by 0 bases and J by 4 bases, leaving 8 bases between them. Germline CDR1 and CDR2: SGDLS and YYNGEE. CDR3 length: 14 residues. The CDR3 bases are TGTGCCAGCAGCGTAGGCCAGGTAAATCAGCCCCAGCATTTT. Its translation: CASSVGQVNQPQHF.

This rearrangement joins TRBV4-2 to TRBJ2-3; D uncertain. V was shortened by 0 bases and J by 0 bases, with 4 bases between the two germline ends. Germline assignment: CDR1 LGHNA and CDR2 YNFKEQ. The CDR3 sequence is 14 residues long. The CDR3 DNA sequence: TGTGCCAGCAGCCAAGACCCGAGCACAGATACGCAGTATTTT. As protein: CASSQDPSTDTQYF.

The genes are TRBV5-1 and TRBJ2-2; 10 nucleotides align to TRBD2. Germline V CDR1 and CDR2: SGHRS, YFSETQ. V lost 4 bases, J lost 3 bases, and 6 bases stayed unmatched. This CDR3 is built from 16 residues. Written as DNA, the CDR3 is TGCGCCAGCAGCACCCAGCGGGGGGGTTACACCGGGGAGCTGTTTTTT. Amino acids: CASSTQRGGYTGELFF.

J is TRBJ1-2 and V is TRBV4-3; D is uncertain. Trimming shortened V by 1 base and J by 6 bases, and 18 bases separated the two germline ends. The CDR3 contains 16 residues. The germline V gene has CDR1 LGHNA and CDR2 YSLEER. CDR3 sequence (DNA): TGCGCCAGCAGCCAAGTATATGGACGTGGGGTGGATGGCTACACCTTC. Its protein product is CASSQVYGRGVDGYTF.

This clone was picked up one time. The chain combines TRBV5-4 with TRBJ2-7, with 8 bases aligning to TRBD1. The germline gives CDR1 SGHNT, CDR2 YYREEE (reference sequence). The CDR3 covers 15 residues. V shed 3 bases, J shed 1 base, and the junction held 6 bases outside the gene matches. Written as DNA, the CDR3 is TGTGCCAGCAGCTCCTATCGACAGGGGTCCTACGAGCAGTACTTC. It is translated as CASSSYRQGSYEQYF. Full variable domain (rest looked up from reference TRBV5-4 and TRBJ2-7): ETGVTQSPTHLIKTRGQQVTLRCSSQSGHNTVSWYQQALGQGPQFIFQYYREEENGRGNFPPRFSGLQFPNYSSELNVNALELDDSALYLCASSSYRQGSYEQYFGPGTRLTVT.

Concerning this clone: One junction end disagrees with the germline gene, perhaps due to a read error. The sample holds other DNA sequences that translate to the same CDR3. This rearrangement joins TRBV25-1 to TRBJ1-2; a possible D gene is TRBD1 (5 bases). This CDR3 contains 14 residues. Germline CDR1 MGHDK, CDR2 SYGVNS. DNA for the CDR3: TGTGCCAGTAGCGACTCGATGGGGCTGTGGGGCTATACCTTC. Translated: CASSDSMGLWGYTF.

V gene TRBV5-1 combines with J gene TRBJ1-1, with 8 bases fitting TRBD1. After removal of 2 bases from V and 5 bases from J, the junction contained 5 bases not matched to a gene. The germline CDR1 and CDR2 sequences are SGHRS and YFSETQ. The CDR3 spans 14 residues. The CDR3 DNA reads TGCGCCAGCAGCTTAAGACAGGGGTTGACTGAAGCTTTCTTT. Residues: CASSLRQGLTEAFF.

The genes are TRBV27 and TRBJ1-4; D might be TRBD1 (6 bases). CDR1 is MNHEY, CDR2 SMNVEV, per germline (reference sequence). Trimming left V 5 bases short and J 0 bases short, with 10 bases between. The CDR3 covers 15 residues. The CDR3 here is CASSLRGATNEKLFF. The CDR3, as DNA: TGTGCCAGCAGTCTAAGGGGGGCAACTAATGAAAAACTGTTTTTT.

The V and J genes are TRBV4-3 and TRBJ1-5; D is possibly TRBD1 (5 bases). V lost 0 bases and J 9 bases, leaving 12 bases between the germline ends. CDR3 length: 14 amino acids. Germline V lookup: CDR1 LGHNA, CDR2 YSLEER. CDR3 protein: CASSQDRVPGPQHF. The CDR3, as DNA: TGCGCCAGCAGCCAAGACAGGGTACCTGGGCCCCAGCATTTT.

The CDR3 sequence: CASSVHAVGEQYF. CDR3 DNA sequence: TGTGCCAGCAGTGTACACGCCGTTGGCGAGCAGTACTTC. This sequence joins TRBV25-1 and TRBJ2-7; no definite D call. With 4 bases removed from V and 6 bases from J, the gap between germline ends came to 13 bases. Germline values: CDR1 MGHDK, CDR2 SYGVNS. This CDR3 has 13 amino acids.

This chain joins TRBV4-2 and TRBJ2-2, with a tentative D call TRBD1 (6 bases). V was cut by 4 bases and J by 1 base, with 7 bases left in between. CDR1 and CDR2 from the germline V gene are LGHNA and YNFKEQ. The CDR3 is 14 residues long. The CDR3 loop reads CASSLTGNTGELFF. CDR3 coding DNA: TGTGCCAGCAGCCTGACAGGGAACACCGGGGAGCTGTTTTTT.

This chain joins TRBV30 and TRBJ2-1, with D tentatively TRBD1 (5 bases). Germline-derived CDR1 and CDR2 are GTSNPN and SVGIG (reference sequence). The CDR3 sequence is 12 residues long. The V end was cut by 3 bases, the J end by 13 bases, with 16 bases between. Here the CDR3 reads CAWRDQGVGQFF. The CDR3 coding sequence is TGTGCCTGGAGAGACCAGGGTGTTGGACAGTTCTTC.

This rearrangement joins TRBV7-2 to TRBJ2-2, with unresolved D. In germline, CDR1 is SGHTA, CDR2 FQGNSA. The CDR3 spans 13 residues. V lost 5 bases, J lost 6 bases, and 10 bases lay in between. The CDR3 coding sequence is TGTGCCAGCAGCCCTATTTATCCCGGGGAGCTGTTTTTT. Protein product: CASSPIYPGELFF.